Shown below are 2 T cell receptor beta chains from a single sample sequenced in a study of blood T cell repertoires in COVID-19 (dated by TCRdb to 2020 to 2021). Library creation used the immunoSEQ multiplex PCR assay. As stored in TCRdb, this immuneACCESS dataset retains in-frame rearrangements with V and J assigned. A fraction of the clones does not appear; measured against another copy, unresolved V genes explain less than half of the discrepancy, and the remainder lacks a known reason. Within this sample are about 25,000 clones, with around 86% of them counted one time only. Roughly 60% of the sample lies in the top ten. What was sequenced was peripheral blood. The receptor set was obtained from a woman of 80 years or more with acute or convalescent COVID-19.

The rearrangement joins TRBV5-6 to TRBJ1-1; 8 nucleotides align to TRBD1. The junction had 9 bases not matched to a gene; V was cut back by 2 bases and J by 0 bases. From germline, CDR1 is SGHDT and CDR2 YYEEEE. This CDR3 has 17 amino acids. CDR3 coding DNA: TGTGCCAGCAGCTTACACCGGGACAGGCCTCTGAACACTGAAGCTTTCTTT. It encodes CASSLHRDRPLNTEAFF.

The chain has TRBV9 and TRBJ2-2; 9 bases agree with TRBD2. V lost 3 bases, J lost 3 bases, and 6 bases stayed unmatched. There are 16 residues in the CDR3. Germline CDR1 is SGDLS and CDR2 is YYNGEE. Here the CDR3 DNA reads TGTGCCAGCAGCGCCAAAGCGGGGGGTGACACCGGGGAGCTGTTTTTT. This encodes CASSAKAGGDTGELFF.